The T cell receptor beta chain under discussion was sequenced for a study of early T cells in non-severe SARS-CoV-2 infection. This clonotype was counted a few times. TCRdb reanalysed the 5' RACE reads using MiXCR and keeps one entry per CDR3 protein. The sample shows some 36,000 distinct CDR3 sequences, about 5.8% of them seen only once. This CDR3 region has 13 residues. Germline CDR1 ENHRY, CDR2 SYGVKD. V lost 4 bases and J 2 bases, leaving 8 bases between the germline ends. The receptor's source is an adult who was a healthcare worker with PCR-confirmed SARS-CoV-2 infection or an uninfected control (not recorded which). Source material: whole blood. The rearrangement joins TRBV10-3 to TRBJ1-1, with D perhaps matching TRBD1 (5 bases). Here the CDR3 DNA reads TGTGCCATCAGTGGGCAGGGTAACACTGAAGCTTTCTTT. It codes for CAISGQGNTEAFF.